The rows below give T cell receptor beta chains drawn from one sample of a study of OX40 agonist ivuxolimab in advanced cancers. Using immunoSEQ multiplex PCR, the repertoire was profiled, and TCRdb retains in-frame clones only, with some absent. Among tens of thousands of clones listed, roughly 87% were seen once. The material sequenced was CD4+ or CD8+ T cells sorted from blood, taken in a trial of the OX40 agonist ivuxolimab. The receptors stem from an adult with an advanced solid tumor such as melanoma, head and neck, liver or kidney cancer. The conserved cysteine and the conserved F or W are not part of the CDR3 here.

J: TRBJ1-1; V: TRBV4-3; CDR3: ASSRASRPNTEAF
J: TRBJ2-7; V: TRBV19; CDR3: ASSLGTDPYEQY
J: TRBJ1-2; V: TRBV10-3; CDR3: AISDVRNYGYT
J: TRBJ1-2; V: TRBV6-5; CDR3: ASSSPATGVRGYT
J: TRBJ2-7; V: TRBV5-6; CDR3: ASSSGLAGVEQY
J: TRBJ2-7; V: TRBV7-9; CDR3: ASSRGGYEQY
J: TRBJ1-5; V: TRBV7-9; CDR3: ASSLPGHLKSPNQPQH
J: TRBJ1-5; V: TRBV4-1; CDR3: ASSRKGVEEQPQH
J: TRBJ2-5; V: TRBV7-2; CDR3: ASSLVTAQTQY
J: TRBJ2-7; V: TRBV30; CDR3: AWSPGILYEQY
J: TRBJ1-1; V: TRBV7-8; CDR3: ASRNLENTEAF
J: TRBJ2-1; V: TRBV19; CDR3: ASSFREGTRRDEQF
J: TRBJ1-1; V: TRBV30; CDR3: AWSVRGNTEAF
J: TRBJ2-5; V: TRBV7-2; CDR3: ASSRSRAEETQY
J: TRBJ1-2; V: TRBV25-1; CDR3: ASLYNYGYT
J: TRBJ2-7; V: TRBV19; CDR3: ASSNLAGYEQY
J: TRBJ2-3; V: TRBV6-6; CDR3: ASERQGRADTQY
J: TRBJ2-3; V: TRBV7-3; CDR3: ASSLWGGRVGTQY
J: TRBJ2-5; V: TRBV7-6; CDR3: ASSAQRISEETQY
J: TRBJ1-4; V: TRBV19; CDR3: ASSTLSRDSEKLF
J: TRBJ1-4; V: TRBV7-9; CDR3: ASLATGLNEKLF
J: TRBJ2-3; V: TRBV7-9; CDR3: ASSALGSDTQY